This is a list of T cell receptor beta chains from one sample in a study of cytomegalovirus exposure and HLA in healthy donors. Assay: immunoSEQ multiplex PCR; the TCRdb copy retains only in-frame clones and omits some. The sample holds about 200,000 clones. Sequenced input: PBMCs. Receptors were obtained from a boy younger than 18 in good health and CMV-seronegative. The CDR3 runs from the conserved cysteine through the conserved F or W. The D gene is left open where the match is weak.

TGCGCCAGCAGCCAAGATCTGGGGGGGGACTACGAGCAGTACTTC	CASSQDLGGDYEQYF	TRBD2	TRBV4-1	TRBJ2-7
TGCGCCAGCAGCCTAAGAGGGGGAGAGACCCAGTACTTC	CASSLRGGETQYF	-	TRBV23-1	TRBJ2-5
TGCAGCGTTAGGAGGGGGAGGGGAAATGAGCAGTTCTTC	CSVRRGRGNEQFF	-	TRBV29-1	TRBJ2-1
TGTGCCAGCAGCCCCCAGGCGGGGACTACAGATACGCAGTATTTT	CASSPQAGTTDTQYF	-	TRBV7-3	TRBJ2-3
TGTGCCAGCAGTAGTACAGGGGGTCGATTGGCTACTGAAGCTTTCTTT	CASSSTGGRLATEAFF	TRBD1	TRBV27	TRBJ1-1
TGCGCCAGCAGCCAAGGTGACAGGGACGTCAACACCATATATTTT	CASSQGDRDVNTIYF	TRBD1	TRBV4-1	TRBJ1-3
TGTGCCAGTAGTGCTCGGACAGGGCGCTACGAGCAGTACTTC	CASSARTGRYEQYF	TRBD1	TRBV19	TRBJ2-7
TGTGCCAGCAAACCATCGGGAGGGAATGAAGCTTTCTTT	CASKPSGGNEAFF	-	TRBV2	TRBJ1-1
TGTGCCAGTAGTATGACTAGCGGGGGGCGCCCCACCGGGGAGCTGTTTTTT	CASSMTSGGRPTGELFF	TRBD2	TRBV19	TRBJ2-2
TGTGCCAGCAGCTCTGGACAGATACAAGAGACCCAGTACTTC	CASSSGQIQETQYF	-	TRBV11-2	TRBJ2-5
TGTGCCAGCAGCCCCGGGACACCTCTAGGCACAGATACGCAGTATTTT	CASSPGTPLGTDTQYF	-	TRBV5-4	TRBJ2-3
TGTGCCAGCAGCCCGTTGGGACGGGGGGGGAGCACAGATACGCAGTATTTT	CASSPLGRGGSTDTQYF	TRBD2	TRBV7-9	TRBJ2-3
TGCGCCAGCAGCCCTGGAGGACCCCGGGGCTACACCTTC	CASSPGGPRGYTF	-	TRBV5-1	TRBJ1-2
TGTGCCAGCTCAAGCAACCGGGGACACTCTTCCTACGAGCAGTACTTC	CASSSNRGHSSYEQYF	-	TRBV18	TRBJ2-7
TGTGCCAGCAGTGACGACACAGGGGCAGGGGGAAGGGGGACCCAGTACTTC	CASSDDTGAGGRGTQYF	TRBD1	TRBV6-1	TRBJ2-5
TGTGCCAGCAGCTTCGAAGGGGGCAACGAGCAGTACTTC	CASSFEGGNEQYF	TRBD1	TRBV7-2	TRBJ2-7
TGTGCCAGCAGTGAACCCCAGGGGACCTACGAGCAGTACTTC	CASSEPQGTYEQYF	-	TRBV2	TRBJ2-7
TGTGCCAGCAGCTTGGGATGGCAGGGCTCCTATGGCTACACCTTC	CASSLGWQGSYGYTF	-	TRBV5-5	TRBJ1-2
TGTGCCAGCAGTTCGTTATACATAAACCCCGGGACTCCAAACCACACTGAAGCTTTCTTT	CASSSLYINPGTPNHTEAFF	-	TRBV28	TRBJ1-1
TGTGCCAGCAGCACGGGGGGACCAGAGCGCCCCGAGCAGTACTTC	CASSTGGPERPEQYF	TRBD2	TRBV7-9	TRBJ2-7
TGCGCCAGCAGCCAAGATTGGTTGAACGAGGTGGGCATTCAGTACTTC	CASSQDWLNEVGIQYF	-	TRBV4-1	TRBJ2-4
TGTGCCAGTAGCTTCGGGACAGGGGCCTACGAGCAGTACTTC	CASSFGTGAYEQYF	TRBD1	TRBV19	TRBJ2-7
TGCGCCAGCAGCTATAGCGGGGGGGGTACAGATACGCAGTATTTT	CASSYSGGGTDTQYF	TRBD2	TRBV4-1	TRBJ2-3
TGTGCCAGCAATAGCGGGGGAGAGCAGTTCTTC	CASNSGGEQFF	TRBD2	TRBV2	TRBJ2-1
TGCGCCAGCAGCTTGGGCTCCCTTCGAGGAAACTCTGGAAACACCATATATTTT	CASSLGSLRGNSGNTIYF	-	TRBV5-1	TRBJ1-3
TGCGCCAGCAGCCGCCTTGGTCTGGAGGGCTACACCTTC	CASSRLGLEGYTF	-	TRBV4-1	TRBJ1-2